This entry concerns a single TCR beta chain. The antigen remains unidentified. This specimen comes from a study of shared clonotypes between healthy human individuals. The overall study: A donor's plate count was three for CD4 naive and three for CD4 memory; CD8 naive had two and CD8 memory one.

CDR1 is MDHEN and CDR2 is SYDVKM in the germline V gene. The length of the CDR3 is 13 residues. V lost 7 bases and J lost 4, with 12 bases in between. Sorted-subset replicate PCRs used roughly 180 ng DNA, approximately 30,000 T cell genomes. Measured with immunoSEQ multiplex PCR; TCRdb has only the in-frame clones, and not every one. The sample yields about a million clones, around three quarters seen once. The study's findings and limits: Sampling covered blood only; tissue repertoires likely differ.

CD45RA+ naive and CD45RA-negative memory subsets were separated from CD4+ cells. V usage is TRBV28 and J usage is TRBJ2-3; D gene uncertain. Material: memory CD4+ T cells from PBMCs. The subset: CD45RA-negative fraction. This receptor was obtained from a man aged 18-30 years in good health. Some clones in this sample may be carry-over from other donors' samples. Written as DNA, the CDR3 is TGTGCCAGCACCTTGACCGTACCAGATACGCAGTATTTT. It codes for CASTLTVPDTQYF.